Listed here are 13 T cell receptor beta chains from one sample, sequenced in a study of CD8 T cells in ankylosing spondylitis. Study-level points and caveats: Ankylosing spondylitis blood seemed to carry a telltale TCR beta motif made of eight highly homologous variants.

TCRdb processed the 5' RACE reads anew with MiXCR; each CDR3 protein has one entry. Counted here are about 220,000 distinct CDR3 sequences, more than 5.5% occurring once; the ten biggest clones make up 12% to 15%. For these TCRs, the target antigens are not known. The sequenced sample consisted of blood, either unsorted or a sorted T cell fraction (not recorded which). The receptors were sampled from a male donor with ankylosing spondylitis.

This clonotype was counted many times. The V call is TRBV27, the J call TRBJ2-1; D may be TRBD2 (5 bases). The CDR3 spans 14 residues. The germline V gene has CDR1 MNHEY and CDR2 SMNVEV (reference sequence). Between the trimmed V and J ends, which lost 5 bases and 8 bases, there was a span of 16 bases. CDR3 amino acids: CASSEGIRIHEQFF. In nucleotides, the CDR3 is TGTGCCAGCAGTGAGGGAATCCGAATCCATGAGCAGTTCTTC.

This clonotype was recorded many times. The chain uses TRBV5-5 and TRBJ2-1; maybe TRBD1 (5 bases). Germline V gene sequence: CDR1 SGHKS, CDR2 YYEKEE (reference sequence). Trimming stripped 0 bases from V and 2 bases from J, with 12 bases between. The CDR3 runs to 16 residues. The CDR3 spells CASSLDRSLTYNEQFF. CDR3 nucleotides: TGTGCCAGCAGCTTGGACAGGTCTCTTACCTACAATGAGCAGTTCTTC. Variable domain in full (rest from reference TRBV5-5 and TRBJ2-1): DAGVTQSPTHLIKTRGQQVTLRCSPISGHKSVSWYQQVLGQGPQFIFQYYEKEERGRGNFPDRFSARQFPNYSSELNVNALLLGDSALYLCASSLDRSLTYNEQFFGPGTRLTVL.

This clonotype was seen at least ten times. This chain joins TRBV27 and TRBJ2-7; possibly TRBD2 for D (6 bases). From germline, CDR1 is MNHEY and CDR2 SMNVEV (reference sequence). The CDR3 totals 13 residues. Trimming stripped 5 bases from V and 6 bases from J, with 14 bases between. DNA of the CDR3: TGTGCCAGCAGTCCCTACGAAGCGGGCGAGCAGTACTTC. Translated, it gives CASSPYEAGEQYF.

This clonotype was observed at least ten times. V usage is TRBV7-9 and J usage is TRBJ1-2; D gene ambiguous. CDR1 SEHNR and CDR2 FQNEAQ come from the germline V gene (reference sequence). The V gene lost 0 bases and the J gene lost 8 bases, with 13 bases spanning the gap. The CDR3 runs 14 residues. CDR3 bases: TGTGCCAGCAGCTTAGCCCGGGCCTCCGGAGGCTACACCTTC. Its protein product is CASSLARASGGYTF.

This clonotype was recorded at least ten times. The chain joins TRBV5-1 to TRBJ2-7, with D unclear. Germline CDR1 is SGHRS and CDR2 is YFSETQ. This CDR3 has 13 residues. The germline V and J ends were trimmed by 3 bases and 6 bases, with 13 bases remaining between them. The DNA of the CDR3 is TGCGCCAGCAGCTATGGGGAAGCCGTCGAGCAGTACTTC. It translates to CASSYGEAVEQYF.

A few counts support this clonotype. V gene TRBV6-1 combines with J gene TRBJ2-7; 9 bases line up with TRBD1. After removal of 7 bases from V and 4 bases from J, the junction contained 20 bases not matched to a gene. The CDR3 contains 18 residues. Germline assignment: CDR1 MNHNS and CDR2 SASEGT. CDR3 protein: CASNHGLWRQGEVYEQYF. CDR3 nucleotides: TGTGCCAGCAATCACGGGCTTTGGAGACAGGGGGAGGTATACGAGCAGTACTTC.

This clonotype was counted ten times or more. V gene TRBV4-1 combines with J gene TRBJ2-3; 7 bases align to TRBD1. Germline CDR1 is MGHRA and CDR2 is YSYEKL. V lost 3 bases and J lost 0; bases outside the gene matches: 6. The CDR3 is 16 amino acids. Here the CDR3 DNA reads TGCGCCAGCAGCCACCTGACAGGGATAAGCACAGATACGCAGTATTTT. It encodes CASSHLTGISTDTQYF.

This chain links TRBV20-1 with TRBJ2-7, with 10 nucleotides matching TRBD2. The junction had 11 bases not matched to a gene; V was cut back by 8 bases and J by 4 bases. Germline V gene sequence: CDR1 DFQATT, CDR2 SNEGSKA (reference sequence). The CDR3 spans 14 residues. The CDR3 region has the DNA TGCAGTCCCGGGTATCCTAGCGGGGGTTACGAGCAGTACTTC. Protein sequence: CSPGYPSGGYEQYF.

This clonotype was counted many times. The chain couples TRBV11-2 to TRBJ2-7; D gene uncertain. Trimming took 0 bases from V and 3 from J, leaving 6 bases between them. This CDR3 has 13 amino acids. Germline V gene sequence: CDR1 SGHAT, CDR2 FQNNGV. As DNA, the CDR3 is TGTGCCAGCAGCTTAGAGATCAGCTACGAGCAGTACTTC. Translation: CASSLEISYEQYF.

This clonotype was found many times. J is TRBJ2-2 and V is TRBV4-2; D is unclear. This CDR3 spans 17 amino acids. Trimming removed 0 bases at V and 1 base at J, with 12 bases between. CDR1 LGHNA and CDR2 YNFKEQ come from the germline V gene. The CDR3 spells CASSQETGPGNTGELFF. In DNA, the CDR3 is TGTGCCAGCAGCCAAGAGACGGGCCCCGGGAACACCGGGGAGCTGTTTTTT.

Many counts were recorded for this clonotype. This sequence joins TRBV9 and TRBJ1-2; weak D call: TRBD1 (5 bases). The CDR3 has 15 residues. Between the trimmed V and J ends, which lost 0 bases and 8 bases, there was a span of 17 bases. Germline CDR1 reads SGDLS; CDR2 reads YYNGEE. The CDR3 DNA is TGTGCCAGCAGCGTAGAATCAGGGAGAGGCAGCGGCTACACCTTC. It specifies CASSVESGRGSGYTF.

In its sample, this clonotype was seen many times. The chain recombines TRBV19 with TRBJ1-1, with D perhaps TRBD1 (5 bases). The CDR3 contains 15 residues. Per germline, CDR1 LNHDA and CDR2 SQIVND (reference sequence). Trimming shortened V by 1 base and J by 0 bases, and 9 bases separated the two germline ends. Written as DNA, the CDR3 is TGTGCCAGTAGTATAGCGGGGGTCATGAACACTGAAGCTTTCTTT. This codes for CASSIAGVMNTEAFF.

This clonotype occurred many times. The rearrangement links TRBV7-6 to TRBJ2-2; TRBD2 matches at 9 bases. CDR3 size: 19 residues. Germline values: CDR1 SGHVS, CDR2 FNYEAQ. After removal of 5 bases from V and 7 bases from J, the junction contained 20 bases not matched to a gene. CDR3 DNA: TGTGCCAGCAGCGCCTTATCCTTTGCGGGGGGGCCGAATGACGGGGAGCTGTTTTTT. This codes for CASSALSFAGGPNDGELFF.